This section outlines one TCR beta chain sequence together with its context. As yet, its antigen is unknown. Germline V gene sequence: CDR1 LGHDT, CDR2 YNNKEL (reference sequence). The CDR3 loop spans 15 amino acids. V was cut by 4 bases and J by 4 bases, with 17 bases left in between. The data originate from a study of T cell responses to AZD1222 COVID-19 vaccine. Findings and limits, study-wide: Rises in breadth and depth of Spike-specific TCRs came after two AZD1222 doses. Mapped onto spike, vaccine-associated CD4 TCRs spanned it and were dominant at 160-218 and 743-854.

Profiling relied on immunoSEQ multiplex PCR, and the TCRdb table lists in-frame clones only, not all of them. The data contain about 100,000 clones, more than 75% of them singletons. The rearrangement uses TRBV3-1 (or the pseudogene TRBV3-2) and TRBJ2-7; D is possibly TRBD1 or TRBD2 (6 bases each). This clonotype was obtained from an adult in good health. The source was peripheral blood, collected on day 0 of AZD1222 vaccination. CDR3 sequence (DNA): TGTGCCAGCAGCCCAGGGGTAGCGGAGCCTTACGAGCAGTACTTC. Encoded protein: CASSPGVAEPYEQYF.